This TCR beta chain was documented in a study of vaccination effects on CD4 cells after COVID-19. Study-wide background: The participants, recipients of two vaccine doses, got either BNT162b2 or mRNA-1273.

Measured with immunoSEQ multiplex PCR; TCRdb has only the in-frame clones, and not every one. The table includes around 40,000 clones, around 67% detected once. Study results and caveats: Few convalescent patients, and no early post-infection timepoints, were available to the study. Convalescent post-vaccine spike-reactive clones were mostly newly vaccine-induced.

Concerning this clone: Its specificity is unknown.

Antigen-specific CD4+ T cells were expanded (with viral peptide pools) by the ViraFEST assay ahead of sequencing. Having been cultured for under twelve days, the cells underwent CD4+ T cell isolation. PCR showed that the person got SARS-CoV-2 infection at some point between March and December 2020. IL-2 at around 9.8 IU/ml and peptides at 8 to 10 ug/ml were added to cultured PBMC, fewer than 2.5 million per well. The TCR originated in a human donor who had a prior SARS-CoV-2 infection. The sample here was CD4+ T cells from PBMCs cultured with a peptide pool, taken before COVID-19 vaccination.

The CDR3 reads CASSVVGSRTVGANEQFF. CDR3 nucleotides: TGTGCCAGCAGCGTAGTTGGGTCGCGGACAGTTGGGGCCAATGAGCAGTTCTTC. The genes are TRBV9 and TRBJ2-1; a weak D match, TRBD1 (6 bases). The germline V gene has CDR1 SGDLS and CDR2 YYNGEE. There are 18 residues in the CDR3. V lost 0 bases and J lost 6, with 22 bases in between.